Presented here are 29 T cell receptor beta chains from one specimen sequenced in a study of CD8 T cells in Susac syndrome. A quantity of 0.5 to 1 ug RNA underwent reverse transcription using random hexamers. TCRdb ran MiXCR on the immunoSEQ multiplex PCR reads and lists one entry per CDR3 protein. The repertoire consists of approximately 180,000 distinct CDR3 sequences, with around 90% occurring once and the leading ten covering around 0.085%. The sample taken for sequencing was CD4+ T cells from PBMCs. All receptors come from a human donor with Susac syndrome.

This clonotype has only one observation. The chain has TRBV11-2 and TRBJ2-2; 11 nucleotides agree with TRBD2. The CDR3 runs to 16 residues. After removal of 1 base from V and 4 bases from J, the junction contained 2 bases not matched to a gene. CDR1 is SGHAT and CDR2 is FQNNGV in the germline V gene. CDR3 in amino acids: CASSLVGTSGTGELFF. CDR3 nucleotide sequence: TGTGCCAGCAGCTTAGTTGGGACTAGCGGCACCGGGGAGCTGTTTTTT.

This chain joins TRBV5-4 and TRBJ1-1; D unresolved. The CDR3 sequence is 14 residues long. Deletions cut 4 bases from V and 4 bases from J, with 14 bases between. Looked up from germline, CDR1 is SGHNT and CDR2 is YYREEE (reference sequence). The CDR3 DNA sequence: TGTGCCAGCAGCCTGCGTGCCGAGGGCACTGAAGCTTTCTTT. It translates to CASSLRAEGTEAFF. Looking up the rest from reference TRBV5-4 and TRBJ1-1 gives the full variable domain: ETGVTQSPTHLIKTRGQQVTLRCSSQSGHNTVSWYQQALGQGPQFIFQYYREEENGRGNFPPRFSGLQFPNYSSELNVNALELDDSALYLCASSLRAEGTEAFFGQGTRLTVV.

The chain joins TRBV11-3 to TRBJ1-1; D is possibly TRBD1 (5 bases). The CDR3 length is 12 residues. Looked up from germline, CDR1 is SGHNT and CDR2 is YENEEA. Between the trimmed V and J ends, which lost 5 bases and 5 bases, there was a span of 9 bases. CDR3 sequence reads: CASSHRQTEAFF. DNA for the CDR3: TGTGCCAGCAGCCACAGACAGACTGAAGCTTTCTTT.

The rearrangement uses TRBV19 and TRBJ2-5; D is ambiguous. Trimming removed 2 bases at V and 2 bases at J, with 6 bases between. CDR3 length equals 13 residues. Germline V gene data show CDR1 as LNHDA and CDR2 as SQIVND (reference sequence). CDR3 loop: CASSIISQETQYF. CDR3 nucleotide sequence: TGTGCCAGTAGTATAATATCACAAGAGACCCAGTACTTC.

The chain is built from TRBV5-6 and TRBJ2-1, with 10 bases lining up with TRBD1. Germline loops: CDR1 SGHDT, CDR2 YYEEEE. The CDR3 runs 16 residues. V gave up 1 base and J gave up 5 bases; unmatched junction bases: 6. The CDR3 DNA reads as TGTGCCAGCAGCTTGTTTCCGGACAGGGGGAACAATGAGCAGTTCTTC. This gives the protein CASSLFPDRGNNEQFF.

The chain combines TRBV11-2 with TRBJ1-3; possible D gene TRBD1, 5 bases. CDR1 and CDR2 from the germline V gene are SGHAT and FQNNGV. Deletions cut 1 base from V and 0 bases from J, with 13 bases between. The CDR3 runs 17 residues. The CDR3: CASSLVTGVTSGNTIYF. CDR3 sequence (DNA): TGTGCCAGCAGCTTAGTTACGGGGGTCACCTCTGGAAACACCATATATTTT.

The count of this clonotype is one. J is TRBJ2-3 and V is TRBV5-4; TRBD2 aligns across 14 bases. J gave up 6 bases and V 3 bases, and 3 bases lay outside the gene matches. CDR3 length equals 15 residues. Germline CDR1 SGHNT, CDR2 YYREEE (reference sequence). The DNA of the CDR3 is TGTGCCAGCAGCTGGGGACTAGCGGGGGTGGATACGCAGTATTTT. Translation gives CASSWGLAGVDTQYF.

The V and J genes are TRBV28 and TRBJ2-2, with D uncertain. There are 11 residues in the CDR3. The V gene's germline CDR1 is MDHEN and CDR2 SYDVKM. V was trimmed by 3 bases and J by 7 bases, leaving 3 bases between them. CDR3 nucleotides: TGTGCCAGCAGTTTTTACGGGGAGCTGTTTTTT. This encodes CASSFYGELFF.

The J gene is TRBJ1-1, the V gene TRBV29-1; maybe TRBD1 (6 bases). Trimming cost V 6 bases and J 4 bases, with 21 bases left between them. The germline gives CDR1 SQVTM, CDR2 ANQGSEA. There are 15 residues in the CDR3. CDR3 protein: CSVRIGGSSGTEAFF. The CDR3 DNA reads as TGCAGCGTCCGAATAGGGGGTTCGAGTGGCACTGAAGCTTTCTTT.

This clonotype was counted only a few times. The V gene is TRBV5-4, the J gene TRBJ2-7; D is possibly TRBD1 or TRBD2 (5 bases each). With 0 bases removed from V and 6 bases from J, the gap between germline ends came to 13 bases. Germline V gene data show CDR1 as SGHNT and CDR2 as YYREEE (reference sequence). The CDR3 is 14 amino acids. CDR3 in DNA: TGTGCCAGCAGCTTGGCTGGGGGTGGGGGCGAGCAGTACTTC. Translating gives CASSLAGGGGEQYF.

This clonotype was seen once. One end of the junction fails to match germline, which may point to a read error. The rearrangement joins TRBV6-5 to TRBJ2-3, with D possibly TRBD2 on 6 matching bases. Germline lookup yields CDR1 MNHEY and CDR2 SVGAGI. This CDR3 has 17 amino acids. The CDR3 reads CASSDSPVGTVTDTQYF. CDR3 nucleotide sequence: TGTGCCAGCAGTGACTCTCCTGTGGGGACTGTCACAGATACGCAGTATTTT.

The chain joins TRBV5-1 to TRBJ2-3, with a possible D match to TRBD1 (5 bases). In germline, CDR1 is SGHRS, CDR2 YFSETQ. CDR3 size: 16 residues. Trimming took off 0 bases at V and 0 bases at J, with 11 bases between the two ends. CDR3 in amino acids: CASSLDRSSSTDTQYF. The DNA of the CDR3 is TGCGCCAGCAGCTTGGACAGGAGTTCTAGCACAGATACGCAGTATTTT.

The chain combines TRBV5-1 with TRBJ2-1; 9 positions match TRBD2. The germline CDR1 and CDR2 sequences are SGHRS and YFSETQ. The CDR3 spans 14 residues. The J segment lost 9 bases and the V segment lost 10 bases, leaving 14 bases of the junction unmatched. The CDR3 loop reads CAGPWGLAGTEQFF. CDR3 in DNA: TGCGCCGGGCCATGGGGCCTAGCGGGAACTGAGCAGTTCTTC. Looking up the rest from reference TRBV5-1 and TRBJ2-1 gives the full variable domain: KAGVTQTPRYLIKTRGQQVTLSCSPISGHRSVSWYQQTPGQGLQFLFEYFSETQRNKGNFPGRFSGRQFSNSRSEMNVSTLELGDSALYLCAGPWGLAGTEQFFGPGTRLTVL.

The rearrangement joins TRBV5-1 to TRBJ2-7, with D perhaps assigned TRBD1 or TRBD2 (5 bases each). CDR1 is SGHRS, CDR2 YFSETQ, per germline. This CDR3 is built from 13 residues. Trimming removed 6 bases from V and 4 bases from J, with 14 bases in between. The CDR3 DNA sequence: TGCGCCAGCACCAGGGACGGGCCGTACGAGCAGTACTTC. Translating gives CASTRDGPYEQYF.

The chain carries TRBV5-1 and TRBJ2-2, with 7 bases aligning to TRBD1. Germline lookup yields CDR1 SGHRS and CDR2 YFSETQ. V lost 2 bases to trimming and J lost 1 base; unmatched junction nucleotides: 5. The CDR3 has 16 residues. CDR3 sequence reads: CASSLSGTVNTGELFF. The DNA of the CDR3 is TGCGCCAGCAGCTTATCCGGGACAGTGAACACCGGGGAGCTGTTTTTT. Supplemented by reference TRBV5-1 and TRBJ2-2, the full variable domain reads KAGVTQTPRYLIKTRGQQVTLSCSPISGHRSVSWYQQTPGQGLQFLFEYFSETQRNKGNFPGRFSGRQFSNSRSEMNVSTLELGDSALYLCASSLSGTVNTGELFFGEGSRLTVL.

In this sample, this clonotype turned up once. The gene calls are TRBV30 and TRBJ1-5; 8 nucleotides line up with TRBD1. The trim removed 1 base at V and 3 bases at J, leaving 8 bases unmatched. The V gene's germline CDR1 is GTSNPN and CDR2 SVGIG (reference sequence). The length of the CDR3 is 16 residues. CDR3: CAWSADRTGNNQPQHF. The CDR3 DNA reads TGTGCCTGGAGTGCCGATAGGACAGGGAACAATCAGCCCCAGCATTTT. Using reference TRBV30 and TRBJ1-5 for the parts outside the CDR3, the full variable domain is SQTIHQWPATLVQPVGSPLSLECTVEGTSNPNLYWYRQAAGRGLQLLFYSVGIGQISSEVPQNLSASRPQDRQFILSSKKLLLSDSGFYLCAWSADRTGNNQPQHFGDGTRLSIL.

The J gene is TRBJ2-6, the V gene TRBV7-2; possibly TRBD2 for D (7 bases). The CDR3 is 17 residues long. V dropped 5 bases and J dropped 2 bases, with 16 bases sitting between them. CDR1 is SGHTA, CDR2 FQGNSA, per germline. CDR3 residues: CASSPSRGGTGANVLTF. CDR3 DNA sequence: TGTGCCAGCAGCCCCTCAAGGGGGGGAACTGGGGCCAACGTCCTGACTTTC.

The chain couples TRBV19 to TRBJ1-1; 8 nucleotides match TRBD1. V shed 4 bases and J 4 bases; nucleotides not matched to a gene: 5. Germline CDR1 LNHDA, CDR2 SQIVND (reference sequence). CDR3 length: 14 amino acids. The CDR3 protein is CASSTGQGFTEAFF. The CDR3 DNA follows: TGTGCCAGTAGTACCGGACAGGGCTTCACTGAAGCTTTCTTT.

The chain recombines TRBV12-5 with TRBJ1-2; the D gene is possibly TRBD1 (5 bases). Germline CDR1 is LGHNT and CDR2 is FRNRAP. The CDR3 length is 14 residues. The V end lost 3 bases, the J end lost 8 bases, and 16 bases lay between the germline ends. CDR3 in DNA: TGTGCTAGTGGTTTCGACAGCTCACCACACGGCTACACCTTC. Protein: CASGFDSSPHGYTF.

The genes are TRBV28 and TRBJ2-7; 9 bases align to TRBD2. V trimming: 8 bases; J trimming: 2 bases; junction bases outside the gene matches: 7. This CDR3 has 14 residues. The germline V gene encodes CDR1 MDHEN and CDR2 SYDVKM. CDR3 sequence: CASYLAGVPYEQYF. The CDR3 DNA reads TGTGCCAGCTACTTAGCGGGAGTTCCCTACGAGCAGTACTTC.

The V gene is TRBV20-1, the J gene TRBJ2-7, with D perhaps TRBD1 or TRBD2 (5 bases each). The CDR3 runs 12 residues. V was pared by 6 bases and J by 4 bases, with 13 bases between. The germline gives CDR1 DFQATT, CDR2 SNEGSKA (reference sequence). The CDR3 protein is CSAASGRYEQYF. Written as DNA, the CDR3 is TGCAGTGCGGCGTCGGGGCGGTACGAGCAGTACTTC.

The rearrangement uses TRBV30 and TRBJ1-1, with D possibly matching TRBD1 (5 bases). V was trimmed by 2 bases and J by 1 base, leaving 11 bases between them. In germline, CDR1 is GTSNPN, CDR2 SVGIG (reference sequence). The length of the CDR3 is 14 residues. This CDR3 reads CAWSFEGPNTEAFF. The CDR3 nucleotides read TGTGCCTGGAGTTTTGAGGGACCGAACACTGAAGCTTTCTTT.

CDR3 bases: TGTGCCAGCAGTTTCGGGGGGAAAAACCTTAAAGCGCAGTTCTTC. This codes for CASSFGGKNLKAQFF. The chain joins TRBV12-3 or TRBV12-4 to TRBJ2-1, with 7 bases aligning to TRBD2. V trimming: 3 bases; J trimming: 12 bases; junction bases outside the gene matches: 14. The CDR3 has 15 residues.

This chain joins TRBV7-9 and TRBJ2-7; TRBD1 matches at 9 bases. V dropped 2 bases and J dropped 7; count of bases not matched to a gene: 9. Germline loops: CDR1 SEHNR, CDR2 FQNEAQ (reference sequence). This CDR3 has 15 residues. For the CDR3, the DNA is TGTGCCAGCAGCTTACTGGGACAGGGTGTGGGTGAGCAGTACTTC. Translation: CASSLLGQGVGEQYF.

CDR3 nucleotide sequence: TGTGCCACCCTCCCCGAGACAGGAGAGAACTATGGCTACACCTTC. Translating it yields CATLPETGENYGYTF. The chain combines TRBV18 with TRBJ1-2; a possible D gene is TRBD1 (6 bases). This CDR3 region has 15 residues. Trimming took 10 bases from V and 2 from J, leaving 20 bases between them. CDR1 is KGHSH and CDR2 is LQKENI in the germline V gene.

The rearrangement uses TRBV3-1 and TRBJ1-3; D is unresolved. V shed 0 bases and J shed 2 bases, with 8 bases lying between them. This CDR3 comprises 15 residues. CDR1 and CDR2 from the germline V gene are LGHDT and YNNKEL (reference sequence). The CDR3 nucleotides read TGTGCCAGCAGCCAAGAAAAACTGACTGGAAACACCATATATTTT. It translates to CASSQEKLTGNTIYF.

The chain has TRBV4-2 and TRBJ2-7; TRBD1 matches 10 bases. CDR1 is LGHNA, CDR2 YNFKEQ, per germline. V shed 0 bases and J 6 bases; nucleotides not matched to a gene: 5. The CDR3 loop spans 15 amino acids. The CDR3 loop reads CASSQDPGTGAEQYF. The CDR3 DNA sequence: TGTGCCAGCAGCCAAGATCCCGGGACAGGGGCCGAGCAGTACTTC.

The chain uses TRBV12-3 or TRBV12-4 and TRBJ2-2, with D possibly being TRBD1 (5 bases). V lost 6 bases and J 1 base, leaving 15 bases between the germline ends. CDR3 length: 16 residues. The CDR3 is CASRATDGQNTGELFF. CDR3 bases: TGTGCCAGCAGGGCAACAGATGGACAGAACACCGGGGAGCTGTTTTTT.

CDR3 sequence reads: CASSKPGQGSETQYF. The DNA for the CDR3 is TGCGCCAGCAGCAAACCGGGACAGGGGTCAGAGACCCAGTACTTC. The chain joins TRBV4-1 to TRBJ2-5, with 10 nucleotides matching TRBD1. In germline, CDR1 is MGHRA, CDR2 YSYEKL. The CDR3 is 15 residues long. J lost 4 bases, V lost 5 bases, and 7 bases had no gene match.